Below are 29 T cell receptor beta chains sequenced from a single sample in a study of T cell responses to AZD1222 COVID-19 vaccine. The assay was immunoSEQ multiplex PCR, and TCRdb's table has in-frame clones only and misses some. The sample has 150,000 to 200,000 clones; approximately 90% are singletons. This material consisted of peripheral blood, taken on day 0 of AZD1222 vaccination. The source is an adult in good health.

The DNA of the CDR3 is TGTGCCAGCAGCCTCTACAGGGCCGCTAACTATGGCTACACCTTC. Its protein product is CASSLYRAANYGYTF. This chain uses TRBV5-8 with TRBJ1-2; D might be TRBD1 (6 bases). The ends were cut back, 4 bases at V and 0 bases at J, with 13 bases in the middle. The CDR3 is 15 residues long. The V gene's germline CDR1 is SGHTS and CDR2 YDEGEE. Complete variable domain (other parts from reference TRBV5-8 and TRBJ1-2): EAGVTQSPTHLIKTRGQQATLRCSPISGHTSVYWYQQALGLGLQFLLWYDEGEERNRGNFPPRFSGRQFPNYSSELNVNALELEDSALYLCASSLYRAANYGYTFGSGTRLTVV.

The chain is built from TRBV5-1 and TRBJ2-5; D gene unclear. CDR3 length: 13 amino acids. The V end lost 0 bases, the J end lost 3 bases, and 6 bases lay between the germline ends. Germline lookup yields CDR1 SGHRS and CDR2 YFSETQ. The CDR3 sequence is CASSLEAEETQYF. The CDR3 DNA is TGCGCCAGCAGCTTGGAGGCGGAAGAGACCCAGTACTTC.

This clone was picked up one time. V gene TRBV29-1 combines with J gene TRBJ1-2; 7 bases match TRBD1. The trim removed 2 bases at V and 4 bases at J, leaving 16 bases unmatched. Germline V CDR1 and CDR2: SQVTM, ANQGSEA. This CDR3 contains 17 residues. CDR3 amino acids: CSVEWVRGQKNLYGYTF. The CDR3 DNA reads TGCAGCGTTGAATGGGTTAGGGGGCAAAAGAATCTCTATGGCTACACCTTC.

The chain uses TRBV7-2 and TRBJ2-3; 7 bases line up with TRBD2. Germline V CDR1 and CDR2: SGHTA, FQGNSA. The CDR3 is 16 residues long. V lost 7 bases to trimming and J lost 7 bases; unmatched junction nucleotides: 17. In DNA form, the CDR3 reads TGTGCCAGCATCCTGATGGGGGGGAGGGGTATAAATACGCAGTATTTT. The encoded protein is CASILMGGRGINTQYF.

The count of this clone is one. DNA of the CDR3: TGTGCCAGCAGTGACTCGGACAGGGATAAAGATAGCAATCAGCCCCAGCATTTT. Its protein is CASSDSDRDKDSNQPQHF. The genes are TRBV6-4 and TRBJ1-5, with TRBD1 identical over 8 bases. The CDR3 is 18 residues long. The V and J ends lost 0 bases and 0 bases, in that order; junction bases with no gene match: 7. Germline lookup yields CDR1 MRHNA and CDR2 SNTAGT.

This sequence joins TRBV28 and TRBJ2-1; 14 bases are shared with TRBD2. V lost 10 bases, J lost 1 base, and 9 bases stayed unmatched. Germline V gene data show CDR1 as MDHEN and CDR2 as SYDVKM. The CDR3 consists of 17 residues. The CDR3 reads CATTGLAGVRSYNEQFF. CDR3 nucleotide sequence: TGTGCCACTACGGGACTAGCGGGAGTGCGATCCTACAATGAGCAGTTCTTC.

The chain recombines TRBV10-1 with TRBJ2-1; 7 bases are a match to TRBD1. CDR3 size: 16 residues. In germline, CDR1 is WNHNN, CDR2 SYGVQD (reference sequence). V was pared by 4 bases and J by 1 base, with 7 bases of the junction left unmatched. CDR3 protein: CASSGEGGASYNEQFF. DNA for the CDR3: TGCGCCAGCAGTGGTGAAGGGGGCGCATCCTACAATGAGCAGTTCTTC.

Written as DNA, the CDR3 is TGTGCCAGCAGCCCCTCGGAGGGTCCCAACGAGCAGTACTTC. Residues: CASSPSEGPNEQYF. J is TRBJ2-7 and V is TRBV4-2, with TRBD2 as a possible D gene (6 bases). There are 14 residues in the CDR3. Trimming removed 4 bases at V and 5 bases at J, with 15 bases between. Germline assignment: CDR1 LGHNA and CDR2 YNFKEQ.

The chain couples TRBV18 to TRBJ2-2; D might be TRBD2 (6 bases). The CDR3 runs to 15 residues. V lost 1 base, J lost 6 bases, and 12 bases lay in between. Germline V gene lookup returns CDR1 KGHSH and CDR2 LQKENI. The CDR3, as DNA: TGTGCCAGCTCACCACAACGCGGGGACGCCGGGGAGCTGTTTTTT. Translation gives CASSPQRGDAGELFF. Drawing the rest from reference TRBV18 and TRBJ2-2, the complete variable domain is NAGVMQNPRHLVRRRGQEARLRCSPMKGHSHVYWYRQLPEEGLKFMVYLQKENIIDESGMPKERFSAEFPKEGPSILRIQQVVRGDSAAYFCASSPQRGDAGELFFGEGSRLTVL.

The gene calls are TRBV7-9 and TRBJ1-1; unclear D gene. This CDR3 spans 12 amino acids. Trimming removed 2 bases at V and 4 bases at J, with 5 bases between. Looked up from germline, CDR1 is SEHNR and CDR2 is FQNEAQ (reference sequence). The DNA for the CDR3 is TGTGCCAGCAGCTTAAGCGGCACTGAAGCTTTCTTT. Translated: CASSLSGTEAFF. Variable domain in full (rest from reference TRBV7-9 and TRBJ1-1): DTGVSQNPRHKITKRGQNVTFRCDPISEHNRLYWYRQTLGQGPEFLTYFQNEAQLEKSRLLSDRFSAERPKGSFSTLEIQRTEQGDSAMYLCASSLSGTEAFFGQGTRLTVV.

J is TRBJ2-1 and V is TRBV24-1, with TRBD1 matching 8 bases. Germline V lookup: CDR1 KGHDR, CDR2 SFDVKD. V trimming: 10 bases; J trimming: 6 bases; junction bases outside the gene matches: 10. The CDR3 has 14 amino acids. The CDR3 loop is CATGQGAEGNEQFF. CDR3 nucleotides: TGTGCCACTGGACAGGGAGCTGAGGGCAATGAGCAGTTCTTC.

The rearrangement links TRBV27 to TRBJ2-2; no definite D call. V was clipped by 5 bases and J by 5 bases, with 21 bases between them. The CDR3 extends over 17 amino acids. CDR1 and CDR2 (germline): MNHEY, SMNVEV (reference sequence). This CDR3 reads CASSLRVFLSSTGELFF. The CDR3 coding sequence is TGTGCCAGCAGTCTCCGGGTCTTCCTTTCCTCAACCGGGGAGCTGTTTTTT.

V is TRBV6-4 and J is TRBJ1-2; no firm D call. CDR3 length: 13 residues. Germline-derived CDR1 and CDR2 are MRHNA and SNTAGT. Trimming shortened V by 3 bases and J by 2 bases, and 7 bases separated the two germline ends. In DNA form, the CDR3 reads TGTGCCAGCAGTGAATGGGGAAACTATGGCTACACCTTC. Its translation: CASSEWGNYGYTF.

V usage is TRBV6-6 and J usage is TRBJ2-7; 11 nucleotides line up with TRBD1. The CDR3 sequence is 15 residues long. V lost 5 bases, J lost 0 bases, and 3 bases stayed unmatched. CDR1 is MNHNY and CDR2 is SVGAGI in the germline V gene (reference sequence). The CDR3 DNA reads TGTGCCAGCAGTGTGGACAGGGGGCCCTCCTACGAGCAGTACTTC. Amino acids: CASSVDRGPSYEQYF.

The chain has TRBV3-1 (or the pseudogene TRBV3-2) and TRBJ2-5; 7 bases map to TRBD2. This CDR3 contains 15 residues. V lost 3 bases and J lost 3; bases outside the gene matches: 7. Germline CDR1 is LGHDT and CDR2 is YNNKEL (reference sequence). In DNA, the CDR3 is TGTGCCAGCAGCCAGGGACTGGGAGGGAAAGAGACCCAGTACTTC. Translation: CASSQGLGGKETQYF.

The V call is TRBV5-1, the J call TRBJ2-2, with 12 bases identical to TRBD1. The ends lost 4 bases at V and 9 bases at J; junction bases unmatched: 10. In germline, CDR1 is SGHRS, CDR2 YFSETQ. The CDR3 totals 16 residues. The CDR3 nucleotides are TGCGCCAGCAGCCGGACGGGGACAGGGGGCTCGAGGGAGCTGTTTTTT. Its protein is CASSRTGTGGSRELFF.

This sequence joins TRBV28 and TRBJ1-4, with a weak D call TRBD1 (5 bases). The CDR3 runs 15 residues. Per the germline V gene, CDR1 is MDHEN and CDR2 is SYDVKM. The ends were cut back, 3 bases at V and 5 bases at J, with 13 bases in the middle. The CDR3 nucleotides read TGTGCCAGCAGTTTGTCGGGCCAGGGAAATGAAAAACTGTTTTTT. Translating it yields CASSLSGQGNEKLFF.

The V and J genes are TRBV7-9 and TRBJ1-3, with TRBD1 as a possible D gene (5 bases). This CDR3 has 15 residues. V was pared by 0 bases and J by 4 bases, with 10 bases between. Germline-derived CDR1 and CDR2 are SEHNR and FQNEAQ (reference sequence). The chain's CDR3 is CASSLASGSGNTIYF. DNA for the CDR3: TGTGCCAGCAGCTTAGCATCAGGGTCAGGAAACACCATATATTTT. The full variable domain, its missing parts supplied by reference TRBV7-9 and TRBJ1-3, is DTGVSQNPRHKITKRGQNVTFRCDPISEHNRLYWYRQTLGQGPEFLTYFQNEAQLEKSRLLSDRFSAERPKGSFSTLEIQRTEQGDSAMYLCASSLASGSGNTIYFGEGSWLTVV.

This clone was found once. V is TRBV9 and J is TRBJ2-2; D possibly corresponds to TRBD2 (6 bases). The germline V gene encodes CDR1 SGDLS and CDR2 YYNGEE. CDR3 length equals 16 residues. The V end lost 4 bases, the J end lost 9 bases, and 22 bases lay between the germline ends. For the CDR3, the DNA is TGTGCCAGCAGCCCACGGGGGACCTTGGTAAGCCGGGAGCTGTTTTTT. It encodes CASSPRGTLVSRELFF.

The V gene is TRBV5-1, the J gene TRBJ2-7, with D perhaps matching TRBD1 (5 bases). Per germline, CDR1 SGHRS and CDR2 YFSETQ. The CDR3 runs 11 residues. The V and J ends lost 3 bases and 4 bases respectively, with 5 bases between them. The CDR3 DNA sequence: TGCGCCAGCAGCTACAGGTACGAGCAGTACTTC. This gives the protein CASSYRYEQYF.

This chain links TRBV12-3 or TRBV12-4 with TRBJ1-5; 8 nucleotides agree with TRBD1. V was clipped by 7 bases and J by 5 bases; unmatched bases: 4. The CDR3 totals 13 residues. The CDR3, as DNA: TGTGCCAGCAAGGCAGGGGGCGATCAGCCCCAGCATTTT. It specifies CASKAGGDQPQHF.

The V call is TRBV18, the J call TRBJ2-1, with 7 bases matching TRBD1. From germline, CDR1 is KGHSH and CDR2 LQKENI. The CDR3 loop spans 14 amino acids. V was pared by 0 bases and J by 9 bases, with 5 bases of the junction left unmatched. CDR3 protein: CASSPPRTGGEQFF. In DNA, the CDR3 is TGTGCCAGCTCACCACCTCGGACAGGCGGTGAGCAGTTCTTC.

The rearrangement joins TRBV7-9 to TRBJ1-4; D ambiguous. This CDR3 region has 16 residues. Germline V gene lookup returns CDR1 SEHNR and CDR2 FQNEAQ (reference sequence). V was shortened by 2 bases and J by 4 bases, with 14 bases between the two germline ends. The DNA for the CDR3 is TGTGCCAGCAGCTTAAATCTCGCTGGGATTAATGAAAAACTGTTTTTT. Translation: CASSLNLAGINEKLFF.

V usage is TRBV28 and J usage is TRBJ1-6, with D tentatively TRBD1 (6 bases). Germline V lookup: CDR1 MDHEN, CDR2 SYDVKM. V was trimmed by 6 bases and J by 9 bases, leaving 15 bases between them. This CDR3 has 14 residues. The CDR3 bases are TGTGCCAGCAGGTTGGGGGGCGTTGGTTCACCCCTCCACTTT. Its translation is CASRLGGVGSPLHF.

CDR3 protein: CASSLSFRGGRNQPQHF. The CDR3 DNA follows: TGTGCCAGCAGCTTGAGCTTTCGAGGGGGCAGGAATCAGCCCCAGCATTTT. This chain uses TRBV5-6 with TRBJ1-5, with 7 bases that match TRBD1. Germline values: CDR1 SGHDT, CDR2 YYEEEE. V lost 1 base to trimming and J lost 4 bases; unmatched junction nucleotides: 11. This CDR3 contains 17 residues.

The rearrangement uses TRBV14 and TRBJ1-3; no firm D call. There are 15 residues in the CDR3. Germline lookup yields CDR1 SGHDN and CDR2 FVKESK. V was pared by 0 bases and J by 7 bases, with 13 bases between. The CDR3 DNA is TGTGCCAGCAGCCAAGAAGCGGGGTTGGGGAACACCATATATTTT. This translates into CASSQEAGLGNTIYF.

V and J are TRBV30 and TRBJ2-2; no definite D call. Germline CDR1 GTSNPN, CDR2 SVGIG (reference sequence). The CDR3 spans 11 residues. V lost 8 bases, J lost 6 bases, and 10 bases lay in between. Here the CDR3 DNA reads TGTGCCCGCTCGTCTTCCGGGGAGCTGTTTTTT. This translates into CARSSSGELFF.

The rearrangement links TRBV5-1 to TRBJ1-2; 10 bases match TRBD1. J lost 7 bases, V lost 6 bases, and 6 bases had no gene match. The CDR3 length is 13 residues. Germline V CDR1 and CDR2: SGHRS, YFSETQ. Written as DNA, the CDR3 is TGCGCCAGCACGACAGGGGGCGCGGGTGGCTACACCTTC. Protein product: CASTTGGAGGYTF.

The chain uses TRBV6-4 and TRBJ1-1; perhaps TRBD1 as D (5 bases). This CDR3 comprises 14 residues. V was shortened by 5 bases and J by 1 base, with 11 bases between the two germline ends. Germline CDR1 reads MRHNA; CDR2 reads SNTAGT. CDR3 residues: CASSTGTENTEAFF. For the CDR3, the DNA is TGTGCCAGCAGTACAGGTACAGAGAACACTGAAGCTTTCTTT.